Listed here are 2 T cell receptor beta chains from one sample, sequenced in a study of T-cell memory formation after mild COVID-19 (dated by TCRdb to about 2021). Libraries were made using 5' RACE. The sequencer listed for this sample is Illumina NovaSeq 6000. The public reads were quality trimmed at Q25 with fastp and then assembled into clones with MiXCR by TCRdb, keeping productive beta chains. Rows matching on CDR3 protein sequence are summarized as one entry with the most common DNA and genes. Recorded for this sample are 300,000 to 400,000 distinct CDR3 sequences; 12% to 15% of them occurred a single time. 22% of the sample rests with the top ten. The source material was PBMCs or a T cell subset sorted from them (not recorded which). The receptor set was obtained from a man aged 18 to 35 who had mild COVID-19 (a few samples of this study predate the infection). The sample titles of this study are shuffled in the database, so cell type and time point are left out; the donor was told from shared clones.

This chain links TRBV4-3 with TRBJ2-2, with 10 bases fitting TRBD2. Germline-derived CDR1 and CDR2 are LGHNA and YSLEER. V lost 3 bases, J lost 5 bases, and 9 bases stayed unmatched. The CDR3 runs 17 residues. The CDR3 loop reads CASSHPSGGARTGELFF. CDR3 DNA: TGCGCCAGCAGCCACCCCAGCGGGGGGGCAAGAACCGGGGAGCTGTTTTTT.

The V and J genes are TRBV5-1 and TRBJ2-1, with D hard to call. The CDR3 has 13 residues. The germline V and J ends were trimmed by 1 base and 10 bases, with 12 bases remaining between them. The germline gives CDR1 SGHRS, CDR2 YFSETQ. CDR3 sequence (DNA): TGCGCCAGCAGCTTGACGACCCCCCAGGAGCAGTTCTTC. It is translated as CASSLTTPQEQFF.